This TCR beta chain appears in the sequencing data of a study of shared T cell receptors in the human thymus (dated by TCRdb to 2020 to 2022). Concerning the study at large: The study examined how self-reactive, shared T-cell receptor alpha chains are generated in the human thymus.

Worth noting for this clone: Its cognate antigen has yet to be identified. One base away there is no much larger clone; base qualities are not given.

Library preparation used the immunoSEQ multiplex PCR assay. TCRdb limited this immuneACCESS table to in-frame rearrangements with V and J called. A share of clones is missing; checked studies link under half to unresolved V genes, and the rest is unexplained. Here the sample has about 660,000 clones; 70% to 90% occur a single time. In total, the top ten clones hold around 0.0099% of the sample. V is shortened by 0 bases, J by 5 bases, and the region joining them spans 11 bases. CDR1 and CDR2 (ENHRY, SYGVKD) derive from the germline V gene. The CDR3 measures 14 amino acids from cysteine to phenylalanine. Solely the CDR3 DNA is kept, with 42 bases framed from the first base. These data also formed part of another study, on human thymus T cells. The second investigation adds: Donors were immunologically healthy infants undergoing open corrective cardiac surgery for congenital heart defects in Finland. Thymus tissue was obtained as surgical resects removed during corrective cardiac surgery. V and J gene segment usage appeared biased in both thymic and peripheral blood repertoires. The related research found that thymic TCR repertoires overlapped highly between unrelated individuals. The study used eight infant thymus samples plus four related peripheral blood samples to characterize TCR alpha and beta repertoires. The cohort included six male and two female infants, with donor ages spanning 7 to 244 days. Thymocytes were mechanically released from the tissue and were stored as pellets of about 9-33 million cells at -70 degrees C. A QIAsymphony instrument was used to extract genomic DNA from frozen cell pellets. The immunoSEQ multiplex PCR assay was used to amplify the TCRB and TCRAD loci from a standardized amount of quality-controlled genomic DNA. The V(D)J region was spanned by amplicons of a length sufficient to cover the CDR3 and to identify V and J genes. The amplicons were sequenced on an Illumina platform via the commercial immunoSEQ service. Corrections for primer bias and sequencing errors followed previously described methods, while TCRAD and TCRB definitions were based on the IMGT database. immunoSEQ Analyzer 3.0 and VDJTools were used for repertoire analysis, which covered basic statistics, V/J segment usage, diversity estimates, rarefaction and pairwise overlap. Chao1, ChaoE, Efron-Thisted, Shannon and inverse Simpson indices were used to estimate diversity, which was also estimated on datasets down-sampled to the smallest sample. Repertoire overlap was determined by strict matching of CDR3 nucleotide sequence, V gene and J gene, and Jaccard-based multidimensional scaling clustering was applied. On average, thymus samples yielded 750,000 to 1,000,000 unique TCRB clonotypes, whereas blood samples yielded around 88,000.

The specimen was thymocytes. The sequence joins TRBV10-3 to TRBJ2-7; the D segment cannot be called with confidence. The receptor's source is a boy under three years old with a congenital heart defect. Donor details come from another sample of the same person, matched by shared clones. CDR3 sequence: CAISESAGRDEQYF. The bases are TGTGCCATCAGTGAGTCCGCTGGTCGGGACGAGCAGTACTTC.